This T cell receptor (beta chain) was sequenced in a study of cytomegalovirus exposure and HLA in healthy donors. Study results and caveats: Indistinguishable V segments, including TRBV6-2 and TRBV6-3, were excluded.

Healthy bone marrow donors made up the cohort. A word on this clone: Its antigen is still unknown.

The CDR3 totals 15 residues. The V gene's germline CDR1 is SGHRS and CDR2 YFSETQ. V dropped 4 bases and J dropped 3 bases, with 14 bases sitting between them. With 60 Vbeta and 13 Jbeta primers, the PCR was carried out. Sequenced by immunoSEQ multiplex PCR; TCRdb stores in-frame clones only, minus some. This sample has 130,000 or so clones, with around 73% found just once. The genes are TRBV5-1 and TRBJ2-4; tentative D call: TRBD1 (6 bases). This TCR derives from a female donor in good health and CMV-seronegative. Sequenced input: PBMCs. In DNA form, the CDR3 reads TGCGCCAGCAGCAGCGTCGAGGGGGTCAAAAACATTCAGTACTTC. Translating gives CASSSVEGVKNIQYF. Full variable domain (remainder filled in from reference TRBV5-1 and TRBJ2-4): KAGVTQTPRYLIKTRGQQVTLSCSPISGHRSVSWYQQTPGQGLQFLFEYFSETQRNKGNFPGRFSGRQFSNSRSEMNVSTLELGDSALYLCASSSVEGVKNIQYFGAGTRLSVL.